Listed below are T cell receptor beta chains from one sample, sequenced in a study of blood T cell repertoires in COVID-19. Sequenced by immunoSEQ multiplex PCR; TCRdb stores in-frame clones only, minus some. Altogether about 230,000 clones are present, approximately 81% being singletons, with the ten largest covering around 1%. Sequencing was performed on peripheral blood. These receptors all stem from a man between 40 and 49 years old with acute or convalescent COVID-19. Each CDR3 is given with its conserved first and last residue. D genes are given only for firm matches.

J gene | D gene | V gene | CDR3 DNA | CDR3 protein
TRBJ1-1 | TRBD1 | TRBV9 | TGTGCCAGCAGCCCGTCCGGGACAGGGGTACCGAACACTGAAGCTTTCTTT | CASSPSGTGVPNTEAFF
TRBJ2-5 | - | TRBV15 | TGTGCCACCAGCAGAGATGGGGGCATACGGGGAGAGACCCAGTACTTC | CATSRDGGIRGETQYF
TRBJ1-1 | TRBD1 | TRBV6-2/TRBV6-3 | TGTGCCAGCAGTTCCCGGACAGGATCGAACACTGAAGCTTTCTTT | CASSSRTGSNTEAFF
TRBJ1-1 | TRBD1 | TRBV15 | TGTGCCACCAGCACCACCGGGACAGGCCTTGAAGCTTTCTTT | CATSTTGTGLEAFF
TRBJ1-6 | - | TRBV9 | TGTGCCAGCAGCGTAGCGGCGGCCCCGGCGGGGTCACCCCTCCACTTT | CASSVAAAPAGSPLHF
TRBJ2-2 | - | TRBV7-6 | TGTGCCAGCAGCTTAGCACAGGGCTACACCGGGGAGCTGTTTTTT | CASSLAQGYTGELFF
TRBJ1-4 | - | TRBV28 | TGTGCCAGCAGTTTACCGGGTTCGGCCCGGGGTGAAAAACTGTTTTTT | CASSLPGSARGEKLFF
TRBJ1-1 | - | TRBV29-1 | TGCAGCGTTGTGGCGACAGTGAACACTGAAGCTTTCTTT | CSVVATVNTEAFF
TRBJ1-2 | - | TRBV20-1 | TGCAGTGCATGGTCCAGCTATGGCTACACCTTC | CSAWSSYGYTF
TRBJ2-7 | TRBD1 | TRBV28 | TGTGCCAGCGCCCAATGGGGACAGGAAAAAAACGAGCAGTACTTC | CASAQWGQEKNEQYF
TRBJ1-4 | TRBD1 | TRBV6-2/TRBV6-3 | TGTGCCAGCAGCCTCGGGAGCAGGGGGCTTGAAAAACTGTTTTTT | CASSLGSRGLEKLFF
TRBJ1-1 | - | TRBV27 | TGTGCCAGCAGTGCTTGGCAGGGCCCTGAAGCTTTCTTT | CASSAWQGPEAFF
TRBJ1-5 | - | TRBV6-2/TRBV6-3 | TGTGCCAGCAGTTACGAGGCAGGCGGCGTCGGGGGTTATAGCAATCAGCCCCAGCATTTT | CASSYEAGGVGGYSNQPQHF
TRBJ1-4 | TRBD1 | TRBV4-1 | TGCGCCAGCAGCCAACCTGACAGGGAAGGGGAAAAACTGTTTTTT | CASSQPDREGEKLFF
TRBJ1-6 | - | TRBV5-4 | TGTGCCAGCAGCTTGCCGGGGGAGAATTCACCCCTCCACTTT | CASSLPGENSPLHF
TRBJ1-1 | - | TRBV4-2 | TGTGCCAGCAGCCAAGATCACGAAAAGGCGAATACAGGCGTGGGCCGGACTGAAGCTTTCTTT | CASSQDHEKANTGVGRTEAFF
TRBJ2-1 | - | TRBV27 | TGTGCCAGCAGTCCCATATGGGCCAATGAGCAGTTCTTC | CASSPIWANEQFF
TRBJ2-1 | TRBD2 | TRBV6-5 | TGTGCCAGCAGTTCTAGCGGGGGATACAATGAGCAGTTCTTC | CASSSSGGYNEQFF
TRBJ2-1 | - | TRBV5-4 | TGTGCCAGCAGCTCTAAGGTGTCCGGGTACAATGAGCAGTTCTTC | CASSSKVSGYNEQFF